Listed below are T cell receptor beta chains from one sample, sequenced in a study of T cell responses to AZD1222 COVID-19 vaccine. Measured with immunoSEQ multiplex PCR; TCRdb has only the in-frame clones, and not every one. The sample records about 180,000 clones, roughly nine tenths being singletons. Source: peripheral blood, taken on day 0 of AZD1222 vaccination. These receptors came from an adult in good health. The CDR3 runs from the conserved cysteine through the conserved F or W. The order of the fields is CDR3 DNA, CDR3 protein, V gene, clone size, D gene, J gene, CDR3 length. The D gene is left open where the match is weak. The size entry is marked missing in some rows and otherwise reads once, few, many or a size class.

CDR3nt: TGTGCCAGCAGCTTCCATATGAGGCTCCCTGGCGGGGGGGGAAGAAATGAGCAGTTCTTC
CDR3aa: CASSFHMRLPGGGGRNEQFF
v_gene: TRBV7-8
abundance: .
d_gene: TRBD2
j_gene: TRBJ2-1
len: 20

CDR3nt: TGTGCCTGGAGTCCTCGGACAGGGGGCTCCTACAATGAGCAGTTCTTC
CDR3aa: CAWSPRTGGSYNEQFF
v_gene: TRBV30
abundance: .
d_gene: TRBD1
j_gene: TRBJ2-1
len: 16

CDR3nt: TGTGCCAGCAGCCCTCTAGGGGGGGCTAGCGGGAGGGATACGCAGTATTTT
CDR3aa: CASSPLGGASGRDTQYF
v_gene: TRBV9
abundance: once
d_gene: TRBD2
j_gene: TRBJ2-3
len: 17

CDR3nt: TGTGCCTGGAGTGTACCAGTAGTTGAATCACCCCTCCACTTT
CDR3aa: CAWSVPVVESPLHF
v_gene: TRBV30
abundance: .
d_gene: .
j_gene: TRBJ1-6
len: 14

CDR3nt: TGTGCCAGTAGGCCGGGACAGGGAGAACCCTACGAGCAGTACTTC
CDR3aa: CASRPGQGEPYEQYF
v_gene: TRBV19
abundance: .
d_gene: TRBD1
j_gene: TRBJ2-7
len: 15

CDR3nt: TGTGCCAGCAGCCTAGGGGTCGTTGATGAAAAACTGTTTTTT
CDR3aa: CASSLGVVDEKLFF
v_gene: TRBV6-5
abundance: .
d_gene: .
j_gene: TRBJ1-4
len: 14

CDR3nt: TGTGCCAGCAGTCAAAGGGGCAATTCACCCCTCCACTTT
CDR3aa: CASSQRGNSPLHF
v_gene: TRBV13
abundance: .
d_gene: .
j_gene: TRBJ1-6
len: 13

CDR3nt: TGCGCCAGCAGCCAAGCAGGGGGAACCCTCTACGAGCAGTACTTC
CDR3aa: CASSQAGGTLYEQYF
v_gene: TRBV4-3
abundance: .
d_gene: TRBD1
j_gene: TRBJ2-7
len: 15

CDR3nt: TGTGCCAGCAGCGCTTCGACAGGGGGCCGGGAGACCCAGTACTTC
CDR3aa: CASSASTGGRETQYF
v_gene: TRBV6-5
abundance: .
d_gene: TRBD1
j_gene: TRBJ2-5
len: 15

CDR3nt: TGTGCCAGCAGACAGGGGTTGAACACTGAAGCTTTCTTT
CDR3aa: CASRQGLNTEAFF
v_gene: TRBV5-8
abundance: once
d_gene: TRBD1
j_gene: TRBJ1-1
len: 13

CDR3nt: TGTGCCAGTAGTATAGAGGGGCAGGGGGCGGCTTTCTTT
CDR3aa: CASSIEGQGAAFF
v_gene: TRBV19
abundance: .
d_gene: TRBD1
j_gene: TRBJ1-1
len: 13

CDR3nt: TGTGCCAGCTCACCCGACAGGTTGATCGCTTTCTTT
CDR3aa: CASSPDRLIAFF
v_gene: TRBV18
abundance: .
d_gene: .
j_gene: TRBJ1-1
len: 12

CDR3nt: TGTGCCAGCAGCCAAGGTCCTCCAGGGCAGGCCGTGACAGATACGCAGTATTTT
CDR3aa: CASSQGPPGQAVTDTQYF
v_gene: TRBV14
abundance: .
d_gene: .
j_gene: TRBJ2-3
len: 18

CDR3nt: TGTGCCAGCAGTGACTCTCCGCAGGGATCAAACACCGGGGAGCTGTTTTTT
CDR3aa: CASSDSPQGSNTGELFF
v_gene: TRBV6-4
abundance: .
d_gene: .
j_gene: TRBJ2-2
len: 17

CDR3nt: TGTGCAAGTCGCTTAGTAACAGGGAATACCTATGGCTACACCTTC
CDR3aa: CASRLVTGNTYGYTF
v_gene: TRBV12-2
abundance: .
d_gene: .
j_gene: TRBJ1-2
len: 15

CDR3nt: TGTGCCAGCAGTTACGGGCAGGGGTCCCCAAATGGCTACACCTTC
CDR3aa: CASSYGQGSPNGYTF
v_gene: TRBV6-6
abundance: .
d_gene: .
j_gene: TRBJ1-2
len: 15

CDR3nt: TGCAGCGCTGGACAGGGGACTAACTATGGCTACACCTTC
CDR3aa: CSAGQGTNYGYTF
v_gene: TRBV29-1
abundance: .
d_gene: TRBD1
j_gene: TRBJ1-2
len: 13

CDR3nt: TGTGCCAGCAGTCTTGGGACAGGGCTTAATCAGCCCCAGCATTTT
CDR3aa: CASSLGTGLNQPQHF
v_gene: TRBV13
abundance: medium-sized
d_gene: TRBD1
j_gene: TRBJ1-5
len: 15

CDR3nt: TGTGCCAGCAGTTGGGGGAATATCGGTGGTCCAAGTGAAGCTTTCTTT
CDR3aa: CASSWGNIGGPSEAFF
v_gene: TRBV28
abundance: few
d_gene: .
j_gene: TRBJ1-1
len: 16

CDR3nt: TGTGCCTTCCAGGACAGGGTGAACCAGCCCCAGCATTTT
CDR3aa: CAFQDRVNQPQHF
v_gene: TRBV30
abundance: .
d_gene: TRBD1
j_gene: TRBJ1-5
len: 13

CDR3nt: TGTGCCAGTAGTATCGAACAGGGAGACACTGAAGCTTTCTTT
CDR3aa: CASSIEQGDTEAFF
v_gene: TRBV19
abundance: .
d_gene: .
j_gene: TRBJ1-1
len: 14

CDR3nt: TGTGCCAGCAGCCTTCTCCTAGCGGGGGTTGGTGAGCAGTTCTTC
CDR3aa: CASSLLLAGVGEQFF
v_gene: TRBV7-2
abundance: .
d_gene: TRBD2
j_gene: TRBJ2-1
len: 15

CDR3nt: TGTGCCAGCAGTTTAAAGACGCTTCGTGAGCAGTTCTTC
CDR3aa: CASSLKTLREQFF
v_gene: TRBV28
abundance: .
d_gene: .
j_gene: TRBJ2-1
len: 13

CDR3nt: TGTGCCAGCAATTTACGGACCAACGTCCTGACTTTC
CDR3aa: CASNLRTNVLTF
v_gene: TRBV2
abundance: once
d_gene: .
j_gene: TRBJ2-6
len: 12

CDR3nt: TGCAGTGCTAGTCCCACTTCACAGGGAGGTGGAAACACCATATATTTT
CDR3aa: CSASPTSQGGGNTIYF
v_gene: TRBV20-1
abundance: .
d_gene: .
j_gene: TRBJ1-3
len: 16

CDR3nt: TGCAGTGCTAGTCGAAGGGCCGATAATCAGCCCCAGCATTTT
CDR3aa: CSASRRADNQPQHF
v_gene: TRBV20-1
abundance: .
d_gene: .
j_gene: TRBJ1-5
len: 14

CDR3nt: TGTGCCACCGCCCCGAACCATAGCAATCAGCCCCAGCATTTT
CDR3aa: CATAPNHSNQPQHF
v_gene: TRBV19
abundance: .
d_gene: .
j_gene: TRBJ1-5
len: 14

CDR3nt: TGTGCCAGTACCCCAAGGGGAACCAATAATTCACCCCTCCACTTT
CDR3aa: CASTPRGTNNSPLHF
v_gene: TRBV19
abundance: .
d_gene: .
j_gene: TRBJ1-6
len: 15

CDR3nt: TGTGCCTGGAGCGGAGGGGGCGGGAGGTTCCATGAGCAGTTCTTC
CDR3aa: CAWSGGGGRFHEQFF
v_gene: TRBV30
abundance: .
d_gene: .
j_gene: TRBJ2-1
len: 15

CDR3nt: TGTGCCAGTAGTCTCGGACACCTTGGAACTGAAGCTTTCTTT
CDR3aa: CASSLGHLGTEAFF
v_gene: TRBV19
abundance: .
d_gene: .
j_gene: TRBJ1-1
len: 14

CDR3nt: TGCGCCAGCAGTGAAAGAAACACGCAGTATTTT
CDR3aa: CASSERNTQYF
v_gene: TRBV10-1
abundance: .
d_gene: .
j_gene: TRBJ2-3
len: 11

CDR3nt: TGTGCCAGCTCGCAGGGACAGATTGACCTCTATGGCTACACCTTC
CDR3aa: CASSQGQIDLYGYTF
v_gene: TRBV19
abundance: .
d_gene: TRBD1
j_gene: TRBJ1-2
len: 15

CDR3nt: TGTGCCAGCAACTTGGGCGGGAGCTCAGATACGCAGTATTTT
CDR3aa: CASNLGGSSDTQYF
v_gene: TRBV6-5
abundance: few
d_gene: TRBD2
j_gene: TRBJ2-3
len: 14

CDR3nt: TGTGCCAGCAGCCCCCCCAGAGATGATGAGCAGTTCTTC
CDR3aa: CASSPPRDDEQFF
v_gene: TRBV7-3
abundance: .
d_gene: .
j_gene: TRBJ2-1
len: 13

CDR3nt: TGTGCCAGCAGTTTAGCCTCCTACAATGAGCAGTTCTTC
CDR3aa: CASSLASYNEQFF
v_gene: TRBV27
abundance: .
d_gene: .
j_gene: TRBJ2-1
len: 13

CDR3nt: TGTGCCAGCAGCCAAGACATTTTCGGCGAGCAGTACTTC
CDR3aa: CASSQDIFGEQYF
v_gene: TRBV14
abundance: .
d_gene: .
j_gene: TRBJ2-7
len: 13

CDR3nt: TGCGCCAGCAGTGAGTCCGGGGACTCTAAGAGCTCCTATAATTCACCCCTCCACTTT
CDR3aa: CASSESGDSKSSYNSPLHF
v_gene: TRBV10-2
abundance: .
d_gene: .
j_gene: TRBJ1-6
len: 19

CDR3nt: TGTGCCTGGAGTAGACGGACAGGTAATTCACCCCTCCACTTT
CDR3aa: CAWSRRTGNSPLHF
v_gene: TRBV30
abundance: once
d_gene: TRBD1
j_gene: TRBJ1-6
len: 14

CDR3nt: TGTGCCAGCAGTTTACGCGAGGGGGCTAGAACTGAAGCTTTCTTT
CDR3aa: CASSLREGARTEAFF
v_gene: TRBV27
abundance: .
d_gene: TRBD1
j_gene: TRBJ1-1
len: 15

CDR3nt: TGCGCCAGCAGCTCCGAGGTATCTGGAAACACCATATATTTT
CDR3aa: CASSSEVSGNTIYF
v_gene: TRBV5-1
abundance: .
d_gene: .
j_gene: TRBJ1-3
len: 14

CDR3nt: TGTGCCAGCAGTACGTCCGGGGATACGCAGTATTTT
CDR3aa: CASSTSGDTQYF
v_gene: TRBV27
abundance: .
d_gene: .
j_gene: TRBJ2-3
len: 12

CDR3nt: TGTGCCAGTAGTATAGCCATAGGGGTCAATGAGCAGTTCTTC
CDR3aa: CASSIAIGVNEQFF
v_gene: TRBV19
abundance: .
d_gene: .
j_gene: TRBJ2-1
len: 14

CDR3nt: TGTGCCGGGGCCCTAGCGGGGAACACCGGGGAGCTGTTTTTT
CDR3aa: CAGALAGNTGELFF
v_gene: TRBV10-3
abundance: .
d_gene: TRBD2
j_gene: TRBJ2-2
len: 14

CDR3nt: TGCGCCAGCAGCTTGGCCGGGCGAGCGGTGAACACTGAAGCTTTCTTT
CDR3aa: CASSLAGRAVNTEAFF
v_gene: TRBV5-1
abundance: .
d_gene: .
j_gene: TRBJ1-1
len: 16

CDR3nt: TGTGCCAGCATCCCGACAGGGGGCTCCTACAATGAGCAGTTCTTC
CDR3aa: CASIPTGGSYNEQFF
v_gene: TRBV28
abundance: once
d_gene: TRBD1
j_gene: TRBJ2-1
len: 15

CDR3nt: TGTGCCAGCAGCTTACTACCTAACAATGAGCAGTTCTTC
CDR3aa: CASSLLPNNEQFF
v_gene: TRBV2
abundance: .
d_gene: .
j_gene: TRBJ2-1
len: 13

CDR3nt: TGTGCCAGCAGTGAAATGGAGGGTTGGGGTGAGCAGTTCTTC
CDR3aa: CASSEMEGWGEQFF
v_gene: TRBV6-1
abundance: .
d_gene: .
j_gene: TRBJ2-1
len: 14

CDR3nt: TGCGCCAGCCCCAAGTGGGGGCCAGACCCGTACCAAGAGACCCAGTACTTC
CDR3aa: CASPKWGPDPYQETQYF
v_gene: TRBV23-1
abundance: .
d_gene: .
j_gene: TRBJ2-5
len: 17

CDR3nt: TGTGCCACCAGTGATACTAGCGGGAGGGCCCGGTTGACAGATACGCAGTATTTT
CDR3aa: CATSDTSGRARLTDTQYF
v_gene: TRBV24-1
abundance: .
d_gene: TRBD2
j_gene: TRBJ2-3
len: 18

CDR3nt: TGTGCCAGCAGCGTCCCAGCAGGGGCGGGCACCGGGGAGCTGTTTTTT
CDR3aa: CASSVPAGAGTGELFF
v_gene: TRBV9
abundance: few
d_gene: .
j_gene: TRBJ2-2
len: 16

CDR3nt: TGTGCCAGCAGCCCCCGAGGGGGCGGAAGGGCTGGGGCCAACGTCCTGACTTTC
CDR3aa: CASSPRGGGRAGANVLTF
v_gene: TRBV11-2
abundance: .
d_gene: TRBD1
j_gene: TRBJ2-6
len: 18

CDR3nt: TGTGCCAGCTCACCTACCAAAATCACCGGGGAGCTGTTTTTT
CDR3aa: CASSPTKITGELFF
v_gene: TRBV18
abundance: .
d_gene: .
j_gene: TRBJ2-2
len: 14

CDR3nt: TGTGCCAGCAGCGTAGGTGGGGGGACAGCAGGTGGAAACATTCAGTACTTC
CDR3aa: CASSVGGGTAGGNIQYF
v_gene: TRBV9
abundance: .
d_gene: .
j_gene: TRBJ2-4
len: 17

CDR3nt: TGTGCCAGCAGCGTGTGGGCCTACGAGCAGTACTTC
CDR3aa: CASSVWAYEQYF
v_gene: TRBV9
abundance: .
d_gene: .
j_gene: TRBJ2-7
len: 12

CDR3nt: TGTGCCACCAGCAGGGACACCAGCAGACTGGGGCCCCAGCATTTT
CDR3aa: CATSRDTSRLGPQHF
v_gene: TRBV15
abundance: .
d_gene: .
j_gene: TRBJ1-5
len: 15

CDR3nt: TGTGCCAGCAGTTACCTCACCGGGGAGCTGTTTTTT
CDR3aa: CASSYLTGELFF
v_gene: TRBV6-6
abundance: .
d_gene: .
j_gene: TRBJ2-2
len: 12

CDR3nt: TGTGCCAGCAGTCGGTCCACAGGGGAGGCTGGGGCCAACGTCCTGACTTTC
CDR3aa: CASSRSTGEAGANVLTF
v_gene: TRBV27
abundance: .
d_gene: .
j_gene: TRBJ2-6
len: 17